The 22 T cell receptor beta chains below come from one sample, sequenced in a study of radiotherapy plus CTLA-4 blockade in lung cancer. Only in-frame clones appear in the TCRdb table, and some are missing; sequencing was by immunoSEQ multiplex PCR. Of some 60,000 clones in the sample, less than 85% were seen once. The sample consisted of peripheral blood, taken from a patient treated with radiotherapy plus ipilimumab. These receptors were taken from a human donor with non-small cell lung cancer who had a complete response to radiotherapy plus ipilimumab.

This clone was seen a handful of times. V is TRBV5-1 and J is TRBJ2-7, with 7 positions matching TRBD1. V lost 4 bases and J lost 4; bases outside the gene matches: 11. CDR1 is SGHRS and CDR2 is YFSETQ in the germline V gene. The CDR3 covers 15 residues. CDR3 bases: TGCGCCAGCAGCGTAACTGACAGGGCCCCTTACGAGCAGTACTTC. Its protein is CASSVTDRAPYEQYF.

This clone showed up just once. This chain links TRBV11-2 with TRBJ1-1, with 9 bases matching TRBD1. Germline loops: CDR1 SGHAT, CDR2 FQNNGV. CDR3 length: 16 amino acids. J lost 4 bases, V lost 1 base, and 7 bases had no gene match. CDR3 nucleotides: TGTGCCAGCAGCTTAGGGACAGGGGCGTCGGGCACTGAAGCTTTCTTT. It specifies CASSLGTGASGTEAFF.

The count of this clone is one. The chain joins TRBV4-3 to TRBJ2-5; 13 bases fit TRBD2. The DNA end lines up better with TRBJ2-7; the J call may be wrong. The CDR3 loop spans 15 amino acids. Germline values: CDR1 LGHNA, CDR2 YSLEER. CDR3 region: CASSRTSGGAYEQYF. CDR3 coding DNA: TGCGCCAGCAGCCGAACTAGCGGGGGGGCGTACGAGCAGTACTTC.

This chain uses TRBV2 with TRBJ2-5, with 15 bases aligning to TRBD2. J gave up 5 bases and V 3 bases, and 4 bases lay outside the gene matches. From germline, CDR1 is SNHLY and CDR2 FYNNEI. This CDR3 has 16 residues. CDR3 sequence reads: CASSDGGTSGGETQYF. DNA of the CDR3: TGTGCCAGCAGTGATGGTGGGACTAGCGGGGGGGAGACCCAGTACTTC.

This rearrangement joins TRBV5-1 to TRBJ2-3, with TRBD2 as a possible D gene (7 bases). Trimming removed 0 bases from V and 2 bases from J, with 13 bases in between. The V gene's germline CDR1 is SGHRS and CDR2 YFSETQ. This CDR3 region has 16 residues. CDR3 in amino acids: CASSLGLGGATDTQYF. For the CDR3, the DNA is TGCGCCAGCAGCTTGGGTCTAGGGGGGGCCACAGATACGCAGTATTTT.

The J gene is TRBJ2-3, the V gene TRBV10-3; TRBD2 might be the D (6 bases). Trimming shortened V by 9 bases and J by 0 bases, and 7 bases separated the two germline ends. This CDR3 comprises 12 residues. CDR1 ENHRY and CDR2 SYGVKD come from the germline V gene. CDR3 nucleotides: TGTGCCATAAGCGGGAGCACAGATACGCAGTATTTT. Protein: CAISGSTDTQYF.

The chain has TRBV7-9 and TRBJ2-3; TRBD1 agrees at 8 bases. Germline loops: CDR1 SEHNR, CDR2 FQNEAQ (reference sequence). The CDR3 is 17 amino acids. Trimming took 3 bases from V and 2 from J; bases not matched to a gene: 10. The CDR3 region is CASSFWAGGLVTDTQYF. The CDR3 nucleotides are TGTGCCAGCAGCTTTTGGGCAGGGGGCTTGGTCACAGATACGCAGTATTTT. Full variable domain (remainder filled in from reference TRBV7-9 and TRBJ2-3): DTGVSQNPRHKITKRGQNVTFRCDPISEHNRLYWYRQTLGQGPEFLTYFQNEAQLEKSRLLSDRFSAERPKGSFSTLEIQRTEQGDSAMYLCASSFWAGGLVTDTQYFGPGTRLTVL.

The V call is TRBV18, the J call TRBJ2-7, with 10 bases lining up with TRBD1. The V gene end was trimmed by 6 bases and the J gene end by 2 bases; junction bases not matched to a gene: 7. The CDR3 has 15 residues. Germline V lookup: CDR1 KGHSH, CDR2 LQKENI. The CDR3: CASSPRDRGPYEQYF. CDR3 DNA sequence: TGTGCCAGCTCGCCCCGGGACAGGGGTCCCTACGAGCAGTACTTC. The whole variable domain, filled in from reference TRBV18 and TRBJ2-7, reads NAGVMQNPRHLVRRRGQEARLRCSPMKGHSHVYWYRQLPEEGLKFMVYLQKENIIDESGMPKERFSAEFPKEGPSILRIQQVVRGDSAAYFCASSPRDRGPYEQYFGPGTRLTVT.

This chain connects TRBV20-1 to TRBJ1-2, with 8 nucleotides matching TRBD1. This CDR3 is built from 11 residues. Germline trimming cut 6 bases from V and 4 bases from J; bases unmatched to any gene: 1. Germline V lookup: CDR1 DFQATT, CDR2 SNEGSKA (reference sequence). The CDR3 spells CSADRGYGYTF. In DNA, the CDR3 is TGCAGTGCCGACAGGGGCTATGGCTACACCTTC.

J is TRBJ2-2 and V is TRBV28, with 11 bases matching TRBD1. The CDR3 consists of 16 residues. With V trimmed by 7 bases and J by 6 bases, 10 bases remained unmatched. Germline CDR1 is MDHEN and CDR2 is SYDVKM. CDR3 loop: CASTTAGTGGAGELFF. The CDR3 nucleotides are TGTGCCAGCACTACGGCCGGGACAGGGGGGGCCGGGGAGCTGTTTTTT.

The chain employs TRBV14 and TRBJ2-5; TRBD1 agrees at 9 bases. The J call may be incorrect, as the DNA end agrees better with TRBJ2-7. Germline lookup yields CDR1 SGHDN and CDR2 FVKESK. This CDR3 region has 16 residues. The CDR3: CASSQEGSGQGYEQYF. DNA of the CDR3: TGTGCCAGCAGCCAAGAAGGGTCGGGACAGGGCTACGAGCAGTACTTC.

The chain links TRBV28 to TRBJ1-2, with a tentative D call TRBD1 (5 bases). V gave up 5 bases and J gave up 5 bases, with 21 bases separating them. CDR1 and CDR2 from the germline V gene are MDHEN and SYDVKM. The length of the CDR3 is 16 residues. CDR3 region: CASSGAYRSHKYGYTF. As DNA, the CDR3 is TGTGCCAGCAGTGGGGCCTACAGGAGCCACAAATATGGCTACACCTTC.

This rearrangement joins TRBV4-3 to TRBJ1-5, with 7 bases lining up with TRBD1. V trimming: 3 bases; J trimming: 7 bases; junction bases outside the gene matches: 3. The CDR3 contains 13 residues. Per the germline V gene, CDR1 is LGHNA and CDR2 is YSLEER. The CDR3 loop is CASSHDRDQPQHF. CDR3 in DNA: TGCGCCAGCAGCCACGACAGGGACCAGCCCCAGCATTTT.

This clone was observed a handful of times. V usage is TRBV30 and J usage is TRBJ1-6; no clear D gene. From germline, CDR1 is GTSNPN and CDR2 SVGIG (reference sequence). The CDR3 totals 12 residues. Between the trimmed V and J ends, which lost 4 bases and 15 bases, there was a span of 16 bases. This CDR3 is CAWTSFGGNLHF. CDR3 nucleotides: TGTGCCTGGACCTCGTTTGGCGGAAACCTCCACTTT.

This clone was seen more than once but under ten times. The gene calls are TRBV7-8 and TRBJ1-3; D ambiguous. V gave up 3 bases and J gave up 2 bases, with 8 bases separating them. CDR3 length equals 14 residues. Germline lookup yields CDR1 SGHVS and CDR2 FQNEAQ. The CDR3 DNA follows: TGTGCCAGCAGCTTTTTGGGCGCTGGAAACACCATATATTTT. Protein sequence: CASSFLGAGNTIYF. The variable domain in full, completed from reference TRBV7-8 and TRBJ1-3, reads GAGVSQSPRYKVAKRGQDVALRCDPISGHVSLFWYQQALGQGPEFLTYFQNEAQLDKSGLPSDRFFAERPEGSVSTLKIQRTQQEDSAVYLCASSFLGAGNTIYFGEGSWLTVV.

The chain has TRBV19 and TRBJ2-7; TRBD1 aligns across 8 bases. J lost 5 bases, V lost 5 bases, and 11 bases had no gene match. The CDR3 spans 15 residues. CDR1 LNHDA and CDR2 SQIVND come from the germline V gene (reference sequence). The CDR3 bases are TGTGCCAGTAGTCCGTCTACAGGGGGTGTCCACGAGCAGTACTTC. It yields the protein CASSPSTGGVHEQYF. The whole variable domain, filled in from reference TRBV19 and TRBJ2-7, reads DGGITQSPKYLFRKEGQNVTLSCEQNLNHDAMYWYRQDPGQGLRLIYYSQIVNDFQKGDIAEGYSVSREKKESFPLTVTSAQKNPTAFYLCASSPSTGGVHEQYFGPGTRLTVT.

CDR3 in amino acids: CASSHIAGQPYNEQFF. The CDR3, as DNA: TGTGCCAGCAGCCATATAGCGGGACAACCTTACAATGAGCAGTTCTTC. V is TRBV7-3 and J is TRBJ2-1; 8 bases line up with TRBD2. V lost 5 bases to trimming and J lost 4 bases; unmatched junction nucleotides: 10. Germline CDR1 SGHTA, CDR2 FQGTGA. This CDR3 region has 16 residues.

This clone was seen a few times. J is TRBJ2-7 and V is TRBV15; 13 nucleotides line up with TRBD2. The germline gives CDR1 LNHNV, CDR2 YYDKDF (reference sequence). This CDR3 has 18 residues. The V segment lost 2 bases and the J segment 2 bases; nucleotides outside the gene matches: 9. The DNA of the CDR3 is TGTGCCACCAGCAGACCGAAGGTAGGACTAGCGGGAGCCTACGAGCAGTACTTC. It codes for CATSRPKVGLAGAYEQYF.

The chain combines TRBV7-2 with TRBJ1-2; D may be TRBD1 (5 bases). The ends were cut back, 0 bases at V and 4 bases at J, with 9 bases in the middle. The CDR3 is 14 amino acids. The germline V gene encodes CDR1 SGHTA and CDR2 FQGNSA. The CDR3 coding sequence is TGTGCCAGCAGCTTAGCCTGGACAACCTATGGCTACACCTTC. This gives the protein CASSLAWTTYGYTF. The variable domain in full, completed from reference TRBV7-2 and TRBJ1-2, reads GAGVSQSPSNKVTEKGKDVELRCDPISGHTALYWYRQSLGQGLEFLIYFQGNSAPDKSGLPSDRFSAERTGGSVSTLTIQRTQQEDSAVYLCASSLAWTTYGYTFGSGTRLTVV.

The chain links TRBV5-1 to TRBJ1-1; TRBD1 agrees at 7 bases. J was trimmed by 4 bases and V by 4 bases; bases with no gene match: 7. The CDR3 is 14 amino acids. CDR1 is SGHRS, CDR2 YFSETQ, per germline. The CDR3 DNA reads TGCGCCAGCAGCCCGGGACAGAGAGGCACTGAAGCTTTCTTT. This codes for CASSPGQRGTEAFF.

The CDR3 region is CASSLWTSGSFYEQYF. CDR3 DNA: TGTGCCAGCAGTTTATGGACTAGCGGGAGTTTCTACGAGCAGTACTTC. The chain uses TRBV28 and TRBJ2-7; 12 bases match TRBD2. Trimming cost V 0 bases and J 3 bases; bases outside gene matches: 3. Per germline, CDR1 MDHEN and CDR2 SYDVKM. The CDR3 loop spans 16 amino acids.

V and J are TRBV5-6 and TRBJ2-2; perhaps TRBD1 as D (6 bases). The V end lost 0 bases, the J end lost 1 base, and 7 bases lay between the germline ends. CDR3 length equals 15 residues. Germline V gives CDR1 SGHDT, CDR2 YYEEEE. The CDR3 region is CASSLAGQNTGELFF. The CDR3 coding sequence is TGTGCCAGCAGCTTGGCGGGACAGAACACCGGGGAGCTGTTTTTT.